The 23 T cell receptor beta chains below all came from one sample that was sequenced in a study of patients and donors after allogeneic stem cell transplantation. MiXCR, run by TCRdb on the RT-PCR reads, gives a single entry per CDR3 protein. The sample contains about 160,000 distinct CDR3 sequences, 24% of which appear only once. Sequenced: blood, either unsorted or a sorted T cell fraction (not recorded which). Receptors originate from a human donor who was either an allogeneic HSCT recipient or a stem cell or donor lymphocyte infusion donor (not recorded which). It is not recorded whose cells these are; they may come from a transplant donor.

This clonotype has a handful of counts. V usage is TRBV12-3 or TRBV12-4 and J usage is TRBJ1-4; possibly TRBD1 for D (5 bases). The CDR3 has 14 residues. Trimming removed 3 bases from V and 5 bases from J, with 10 bases in between. CDR3 DNA sequence: TGTGCCAGCAGTTTCGACAGTTACAATGAAAAACTGTTTTTT. Translation: CASSFDSYNEKLFF.

This clonotype was recorded a few times. The CDR3 DNA follows: TGTGCCAGCAGCCAAGACTGGGGGCATGAGCAGTTCTTC. Its translation is CASSQDWGHEQFF. The V and J genes are TRBV3-1 and TRBJ2-1, with a tentative D call TRBD1 (6 bases). The CDR3 is made up of 13 amino acids. Germline V gives CDR1 LGHDT, CDR2 YNNKEL (reference sequence). Trimming removed 0 bases at V and 8 bases at J, with 8 bases between.

Only a few counts were recorded for this clonotype. This rearrangement joins TRBV6-5 to TRBJ2-2, with 8 bases lining up with TRBD1. Germline values: CDR1 MNHEY, CDR2 SVGAGI. J gave up 4 bases and V 4 bases, and 5 bases lay outside the gene matches. The CDR3 length is 15 residues. CDR3 sequence reads: CASSWQGAVTGELFF. Written as DNA, the CDR3 is TGTGCCAGCAGTTGGCAGGGGGCGGTCACCGGGGAGCTGTTTTTT.

This chain connects TRBV20-1 to TRBJ1-1; D is ambiguous. CDR3 length equals 14 residues. Trimming shortened V by 1 base and J by 0 bases, and 9 bases separated the two germline ends. CDR1 is DFQATT and CDR2 is SNEGSKA in the germline V gene (reference sequence). For the CDR3, the DNA is TGCAGTGCTAGAGGAACAGCGCTGAACACTGAAGCTTTCTTT. It codes for CSARGTALNTEAFF.

The chain has TRBV12-3 or TRBV12-4 and TRBJ2-5, with D uncertain. The CDR3 contains 13 residues. V lost 1 base, J lost 7 bases, and 10 bases lay in between. The chain's CDR3 is CASSLGTVGTQYF. In DNA, the CDR3 is TGTGCCAGCAGTTTAGGGACCGTTGGGACCCAGTACTTC.

This clonotype has a handful of counts. V usage is TRBV20-1 and J usage is TRBJ2-3; 9 nucleotides agree with TRBD1. The CDR3 sequence is 16 residues long. The germline CDR1 and CDR2 sequences are DFQATT and SNEGSKA (reference sequence). J was trimmed by 0 bases and V by 6 bases; bases with no gene match: 10. CDR3 protein: CSASTGGAPSTDTQYF. As DNA, the CDR3 is TGCAGTGCAAGCACAGGGGGCGCCCCTAGCACAGATACGCAGTATTTT.

The chain employs TRBV5-1 and TRBJ2-5; 7 bases agree with TRBD2. The CDR3 contains 15 residues. V lost 1 base to trimming and J lost 3 bases; unmatched junction nucleotides: 6. Germline-derived CDR1 and CDR2 are SGHRS and YFSETQ. CDR3 sequence: CASSLSLAAKETQYF. Written as DNA, the CDR3 is TGCGCCAGCAGCTTGTCGCTAGCGGCTAAAGAGACCCAGTACTTC.

This clonotype was picked up a small number of times. The chain is built from TRBV4-3 and TRBJ2-7; either TRBD1 or TRBD2 may supply D (6 bases each). V lost 1 base and J lost 0, with 19 bases in between. Germline CDR1 is LGHNA and CDR2 is YSLEER. The CDR3 loop spans 18 amino acids. The CDR3 reads CASSQVVGGSSDSYEQYF. In DNA form, the CDR3 reads TGCGCCAGCAGCCAAGTTGTTGGGGGCTCTAGCGACTCCTACGAGCAGTACTTC.

This chain connects TRBV27 to TRBJ1-1; possible D gene TRBD1, 5 bases. Per germline, CDR1 MNHEY and CDR2 SMNVEV (reference sequence). This CDR3 region has 13 residues. V lost 7 bases to trimming and J lost 1 base, with 10 bases between them. For the CDR3, the DNA is TGTGCCAGCACCCCGAGGGGGAACACTGAAGCTTTCTTT. Translation: CASTPRGNTEAFF.

This clonotype was counted many times. The chain combines TRBV5-6 with TRBJ1-1, with D perhaps TRBD1 (5 bases). The CDR3 runs 14 residues. Germline CDR1 is SGHDT and CDR2 is YYEEEE. Trimming removed 5 bases from V and 0 bases from J, with 11 bases in between. In DNA, the CDR3 is TGTGCCAGCAGGTACGACAGAATGAACACTGAAGCTTTCTTT. It encodes CASRYDRMNTEAFF. The variable domain in full, completed from reference TRBV5-6 and TRBJ1-1, reads DAGVTQSPTHLIKTRGQQVTLRCSPKSGHDTVSWYQQALGQGPQFIFQYYEEEERQRGNFPDRFSGHQFPNYSSELNVNALLLGDSALYLCASRYDRMNTEAFFGQGTRLTVV.

The gene calls are TRBV18 and TRBJ2-3; D tentatively fits TRBD1 or TRBD2 (5 bases each). The CDR3 totals 17 residues. Germline V gene data show CDR1 as KGHSH and CDR2 as LQKENI. Between the trimmed V and J ends, which lost 4 bases and 6 bases, there was a span of 23 bases. CDR3 loop: CASSRGIGLRVTDTQYF. As DNA, the CDR3 is TGTGCCAGCTCACGGGGGATAGGCCTCCGGGTCACCGATACGCAGTATTTT.

This clonotype has only a few counts. The CDR3 region has the DNA TGTGCCACCAGCAGAGACCCAAGCTCCTATAATTCACCCCTCCACTTT. It encodes CATSRDPSSYNSPLHF. V and J are TRBV15 and TRBJ1-6, with no clear D. There are 16 residues in the CDR3. Germline CDR1 is LNHNV and CDR2 is YYDKDF (reference sequence). V was pared by 0 bases and J by 0 bases, with 6 bases between.

This clonotype has ten or more counts. V and J are TRBV6-5 and TRBJ1-3; possibly TRBD1 for D (6 bases). The V end lost 5 bases, the J end lost 8 bases, and 16 bases lay between the germline ends. This CDR3 region has 14 residues. Per germline, CDR1 MNHEY and CDR2 SVGAGI. CDR3 sequence: CASSREGVGDTIYF. CDR3 nucleotide sequence: TGTGCCAGCAGTCGTGAGGGGGTAGGGGACACCATATATTTT.

This CDR3 reads CSATGYMNTEAFF. CDR3 bases: TGCAGTGCTACAGGGTACATGAACACTGAAGCTTTCTTT. The chain recombines TRBV20-1 with TRBJ1-1, with D tentatively TRBD1 (5 bases). Germline lookup yields CDR1 DFQATT and CDR2 SNEGSKA (reference sequence). The CDR3 extends over 13 amino acids. The ends were cut back, 4 bases at V and 0 bases at J, with 9 bases in the middle.

This clonotype was recorded a few times. The chain employs TRBV27 and TRBJ2-7, with D perhaps matching TRBD2 (5 bases). The germline gives CDR1 MNHEY, CDR2 SMNVEV (reference sequence). V dropped 2 bases and J dropped 0 bases, with 8 bases sitting between them. The CDR3 totals 14 residues. The DNA of the CDR3 is TGTGCCAGCAGTTTAGTACGGGGCTCCTACGAGCAGTACTTC. Translated, it gives CASSLVRGSYEQYF.

This clonotype appeared a few times. V and J are TRBV5-1 and TRBJ2-1, with 13 bases matching TRBD2. The CDR3 runs 15 residues. With V trimmed by 4 bases and J by 6 bases, 4 bases remained unmatched. Germline V gives CDR1 SGHRS, CDR2 YFSETQ. The chain's CDR3 is CASSAGLAGLNEQFF. CDR3 sequence (DNA): TGCGCCAGCAGCGCGGGACTAGCGGGACTCAATGAGCAGTTCTTC.

The chain couples TRBV29-1 to TRBJ1-2; D is uncertain. Trimming stripped 4 bases from V and 7 bases from J, with 13 bases between. The germline V gene encodes CDR1 SQVTM and CDR2 ANQGSEA. The CDR3 is 12 residues long. This CDR3 reads CSVGDERTGYTF. In nucleotides, the CDR3 is TGCAGCGTTGGGGATGAAAGGACTGGCTACACCTTC. The variable domain in full, completed from reference TRBV29-1 and TRBJ1-2, reads SAVISQKPSRDICQRGTSLTIQCQVDSQVTMMFWYRQQPGQSLTLIATANQGSEATYESGFVIDKFPISRPNLTFSTLTVSNMSPEDSSIYLCSVGDERTGYTFGSGTRLTVV.

The rearrangement links TRBV5-1 to TRBJ2-1, with D tentatively TRBD1 or TRBD2 (6 bases each). The V end lost 0 bases, the J end lost 6 bases, and 16 bases lay between the germline ends. This CDR3 region has 16 residues. The germline gives CDR1 SGHRS, CDR2 YFSETQ. The CDR3 nucleotides are TGCGCCAGCAGCTTGGTCGGGGGCCGCCCCCTCAATGAGCAGTTCTTC. This encodes CASSLVGGRPLNEQFF.

This clonotype was found a few times. Here the CDR3 reads CSAVLAGGIDTQYF. The CDR3 nucleotides read TGCAGCGCAGTTCTAGCGGGAGGAATAGATACGCAGTATTTT. The genes are TRBV29-1 and TRBJ2-3, with 11 bases matching TRBD2. With 7 bases clipped from V and 5 bases from J, the junction kept 8 bases outside the gene matches. The V gene's germline CDR1 is SQVTM and CDR2 ANQGSEA. This CDR3 spans 14 amino acids.

The rearrangement uses TRBV20-1 and TRBJ2-2; D unclear. CDR1 is DFQATT and CDR2 is SNEGSKA in the germline V gene (reference sequence). Trimming removed 3 bases at V and 4 bases at J, with 3 bases between. The length of the CDR3 is 11 residues. The CDR3 spells CSASSTGELFF. For the CDR3, the DNA is TGCAGTGCTAGCAGCACCGGGGAGCTGTTTTTT.

This clonotype has a handful of counts. V is TRBV12-3 or TRBV12-4 and J is TRBJ1-2; D unclear. The CDR3 length is 13 residues. V was pared by 2 bases and J by 8 bases, with 12 bases between. CDR3 in amino acids: CASSLWAHKGYTF. DNA for the CDR3: TGTGCCAGCAGTTTATGGGCACACAAAGGCTACACCTTC.

This rearrangement joins TRBV5-8 to TRBJ2-7; D is undetermined. Germline V CDR1 and CDR2: SGHTS, YDEGEE. V was clipped by 6 bases and J by 3 bases, with 1 base between them. The length of the CDR3 is 9 residues. The CDR3 sequence: CASIYEQYF. The DNA of the CDR3 is TGTGCCAGCATCTACGAGCAGTACTTC.

V is TRBV9 and J is TRBJ2-1; D is undetermined. The V end lost 0 bases, the J end lost 0 bases, and 13 bases lay between the germline ends. CDR1 and CDR2 from the germline V gene are SGDLS and YYNGEE. The CDR3 contains 17 residues. CDR3 nucleotide sequence: TGTGCCAGCAGCGTAGAGGCGCCTACCTCCTCCTACAATGAGCAGTTCTTC. Its protein product is CASSVEAPTSSYNEQFF.